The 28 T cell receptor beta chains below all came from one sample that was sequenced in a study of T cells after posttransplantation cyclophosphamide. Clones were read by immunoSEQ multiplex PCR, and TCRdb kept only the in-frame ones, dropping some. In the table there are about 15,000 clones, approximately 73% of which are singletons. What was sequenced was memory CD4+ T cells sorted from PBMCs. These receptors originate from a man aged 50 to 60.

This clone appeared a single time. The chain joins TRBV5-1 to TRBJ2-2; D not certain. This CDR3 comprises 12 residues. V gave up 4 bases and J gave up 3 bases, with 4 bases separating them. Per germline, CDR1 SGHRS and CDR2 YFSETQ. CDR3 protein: CASSRDTGELFF. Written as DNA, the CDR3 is TGCGCCAGCAGCCGGGACACCGGGGAGCTGTTTTTT.

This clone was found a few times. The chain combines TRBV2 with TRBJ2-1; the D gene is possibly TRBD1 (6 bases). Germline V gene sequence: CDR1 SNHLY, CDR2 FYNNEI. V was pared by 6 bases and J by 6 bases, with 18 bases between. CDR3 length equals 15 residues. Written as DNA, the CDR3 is TGTGCCAGCAGCCAAGACAGGCGGATGATCAATGAGCAGTTCTTC. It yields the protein CASSQDRRMINEQFF.

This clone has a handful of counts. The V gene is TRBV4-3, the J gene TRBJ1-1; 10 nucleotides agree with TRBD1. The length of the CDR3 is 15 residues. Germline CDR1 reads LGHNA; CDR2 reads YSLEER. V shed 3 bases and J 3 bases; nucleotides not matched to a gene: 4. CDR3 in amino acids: CASSHRDRGDTEAFF. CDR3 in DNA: TGCGCCAGCAGCCATAGGGACAGGGGTGACACTGAAGCTTTCTTT.

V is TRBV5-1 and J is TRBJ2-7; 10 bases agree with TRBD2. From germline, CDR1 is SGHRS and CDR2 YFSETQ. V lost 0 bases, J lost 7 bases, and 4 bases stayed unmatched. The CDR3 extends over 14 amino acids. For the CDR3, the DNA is TGCGCCAGCAGCTTGGCTTCTAGCGGGGGAGAGCAGTACTTC. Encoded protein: CASSLASSGGEQYF.

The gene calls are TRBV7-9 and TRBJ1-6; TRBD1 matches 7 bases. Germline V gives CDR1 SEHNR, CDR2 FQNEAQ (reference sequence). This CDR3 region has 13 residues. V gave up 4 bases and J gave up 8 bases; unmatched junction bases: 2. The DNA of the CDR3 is TGTGCCAGCAGCTGGGACAGTTATTCACCCCTCCACTTT. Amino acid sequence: CASSWDSYSPLHF.

CDR3 amino acids: CASSSQGGGEAFF. The CDR3 region has the DNA TGTGCCAGCAGCTCGCAAGGGGGAGGGGAAGCTTTCTTT. This chain uses TRBV7-9 with TRBJ1-1; D possibly corresponds to TRBD1 (6 bases). Germline assignment: CDR1 SEHNR and CDR2 FQNEAQ (reference sequence). The CDR3 totals 13 residues. Trimming removed 4 bases at V and 8 bases at J, with 14 bases between.

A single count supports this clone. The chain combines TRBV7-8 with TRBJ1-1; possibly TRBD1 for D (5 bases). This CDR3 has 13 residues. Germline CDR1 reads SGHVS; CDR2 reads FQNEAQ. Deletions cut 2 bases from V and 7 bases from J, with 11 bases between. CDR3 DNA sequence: TGTGCCAGCAGCTTAAGGGGCGCCCTTGAAGCTTTCTTT. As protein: CASSLRGALEAFF.

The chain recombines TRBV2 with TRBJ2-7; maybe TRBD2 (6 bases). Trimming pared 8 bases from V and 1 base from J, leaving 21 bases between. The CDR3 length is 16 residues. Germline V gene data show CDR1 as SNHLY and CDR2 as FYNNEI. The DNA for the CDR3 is TGTGCCAGCCCCCGGTTGCGGGGAGAAGGGTCCTACGAGCAGTACTTC. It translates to CASPRLRGEGSYEQYF.

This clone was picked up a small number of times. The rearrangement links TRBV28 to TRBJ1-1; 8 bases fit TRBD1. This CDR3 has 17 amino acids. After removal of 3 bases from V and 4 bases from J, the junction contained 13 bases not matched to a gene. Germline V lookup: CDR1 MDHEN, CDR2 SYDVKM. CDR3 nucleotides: TGTGCCAGCAGTTTCCTTATACAGGGGGGGGTATCCACTGAAGCTTTCTTT. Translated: CASSFLIQGGVSTEAFF. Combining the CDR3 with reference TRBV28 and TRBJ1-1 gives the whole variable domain DVKVTQSSRYLVKRTGEKVFLECVQDMDHENMFWYRQDPGLGLRLIYFSYDVKMKEKGDIPEGYSVSREKKERFSLILESASTNQTSMYLCASSFLIQGGVSTEAFFGQGTRLTVV.

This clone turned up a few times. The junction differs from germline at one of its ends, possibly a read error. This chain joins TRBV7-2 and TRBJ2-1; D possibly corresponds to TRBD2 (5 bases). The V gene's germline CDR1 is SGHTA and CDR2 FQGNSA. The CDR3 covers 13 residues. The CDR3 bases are TGTGCCAGCAACCGTCATCACCAGGACTTAGGGCTCTTC. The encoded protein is CASNRHHQDLGLF.

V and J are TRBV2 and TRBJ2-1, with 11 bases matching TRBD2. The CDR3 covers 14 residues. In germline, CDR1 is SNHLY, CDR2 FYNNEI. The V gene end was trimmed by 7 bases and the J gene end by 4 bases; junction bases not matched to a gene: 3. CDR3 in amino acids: CASKGLAGYNEQFF. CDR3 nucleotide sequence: TGTGCCAGCAAAGGACTAGCGGGTTACAATGAGCAGTTCTTC.

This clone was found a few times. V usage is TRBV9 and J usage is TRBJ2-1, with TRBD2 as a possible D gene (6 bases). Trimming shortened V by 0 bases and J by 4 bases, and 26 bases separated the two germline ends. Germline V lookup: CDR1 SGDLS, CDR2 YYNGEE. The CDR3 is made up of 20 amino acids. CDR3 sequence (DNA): TGTGCCAGCAGCGTAGTTCCTTCGGGGATCAGGGCGGGACGGTACAATGAGCAGTTCTTC. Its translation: CASSVVPSGIRAGRYNEQFF. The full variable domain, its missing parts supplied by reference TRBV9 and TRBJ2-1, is DSGVTQTPKHLITATGQRVTLRCSPRSGDLSVYWYQQSLDQGLQFLIQYYNGEERAKGNILERFSAQQFPDLHSELNLSSLELGDSALYFCASSVVPSGIRAGRYNEQFFGPGTRLTVL.

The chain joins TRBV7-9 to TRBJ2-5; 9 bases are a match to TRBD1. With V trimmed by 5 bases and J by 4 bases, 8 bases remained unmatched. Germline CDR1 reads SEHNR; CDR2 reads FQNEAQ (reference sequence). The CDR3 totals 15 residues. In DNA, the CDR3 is TGTGCCAGCAGCCCTGGACAGGGGTCGATAGAGACCCAGTACTTC. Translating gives CASSPGQGSIETQYF.

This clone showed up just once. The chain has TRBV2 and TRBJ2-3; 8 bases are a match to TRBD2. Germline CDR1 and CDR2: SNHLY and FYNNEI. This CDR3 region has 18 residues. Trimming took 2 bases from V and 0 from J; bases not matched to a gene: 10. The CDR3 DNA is TGTGCCAGCAGTGAATTTCGAATAGCGGGGAGTAGCACAGATACGCAGTATTTT. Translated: CASSEFRIAGSSTDTQYF.

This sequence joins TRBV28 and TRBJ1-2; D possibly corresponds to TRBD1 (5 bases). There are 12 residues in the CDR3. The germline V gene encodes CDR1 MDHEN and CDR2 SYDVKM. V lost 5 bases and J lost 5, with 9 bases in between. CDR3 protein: CASSLRQYGYTF. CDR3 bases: TGTGCCAGCAGTCTCCGACAGTATGGCTACACCTTC.

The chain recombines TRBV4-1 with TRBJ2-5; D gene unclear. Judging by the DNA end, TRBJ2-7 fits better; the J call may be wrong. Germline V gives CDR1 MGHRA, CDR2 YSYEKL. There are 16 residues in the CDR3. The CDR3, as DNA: TGCGCCAGCAGCCAAGTTCCCAGCGCCGTATCCTACGAGCAGTACTTC. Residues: CASSQVPSAVSYEQYF.

This chain's CDR3 is CAISEEFSAEAFF. DNA for the CDR3: TGTGCCATCAGTGAGGAATTTAGCGCTGAAGCTTTCTTT. The chain uses TRBV10-3 and TRBJ1-1; no reliable D call. Germline V gene data show CDR1 as ENHRY and CDR2 as SYGVKD. V gave up 2 bases and J gave up 6 bases, with 10 bases separating them. CDR3 length: 13 residues.

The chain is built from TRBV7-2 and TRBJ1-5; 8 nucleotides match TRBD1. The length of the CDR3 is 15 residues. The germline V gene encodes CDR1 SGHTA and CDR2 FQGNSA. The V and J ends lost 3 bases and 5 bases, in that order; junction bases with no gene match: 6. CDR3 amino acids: CASSLGNRGDQPQHF. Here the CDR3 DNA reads TGTGCCAGCAGCTTGGGGAACAGGGGGGATCAGCCCCAGCATTTT.

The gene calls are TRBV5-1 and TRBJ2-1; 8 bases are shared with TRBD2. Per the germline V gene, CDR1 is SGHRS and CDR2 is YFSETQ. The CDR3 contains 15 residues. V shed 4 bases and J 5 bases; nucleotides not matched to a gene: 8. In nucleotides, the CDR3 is TGCGCCAGCAGCCTCAGCGGGAGAGAAAACAATGAGCAGTTCTTC. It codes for CASSLSGRENNEQFF.

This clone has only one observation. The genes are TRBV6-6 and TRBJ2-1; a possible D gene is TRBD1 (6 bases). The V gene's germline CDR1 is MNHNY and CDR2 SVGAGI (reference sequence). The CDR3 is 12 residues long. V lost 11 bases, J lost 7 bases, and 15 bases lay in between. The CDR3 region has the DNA TGTGCCTCAGGGGCTCTCAAAAATGAGCAGTTCTTC. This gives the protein CASGALKNEQFF.

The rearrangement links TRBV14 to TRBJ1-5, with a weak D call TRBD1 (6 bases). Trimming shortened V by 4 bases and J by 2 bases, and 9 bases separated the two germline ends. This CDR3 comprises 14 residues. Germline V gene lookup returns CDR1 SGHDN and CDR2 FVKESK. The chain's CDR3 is CASSPGHRNQPQHF. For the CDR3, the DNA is TGTGCCAGCAGCCCGGGACACCGCAATCAGCCCCAGCATTTT.

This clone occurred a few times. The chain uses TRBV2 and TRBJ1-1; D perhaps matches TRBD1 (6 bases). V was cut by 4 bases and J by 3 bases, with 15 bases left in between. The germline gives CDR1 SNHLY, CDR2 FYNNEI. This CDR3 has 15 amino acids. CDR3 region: CASSVIQGPYTEAFF. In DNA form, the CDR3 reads TGTGCCAGCAGTGTAATACAGGGACCTTACACTGAAGCTTTCTTT. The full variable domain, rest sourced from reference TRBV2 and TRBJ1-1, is EPEVTQTPSHQVTQMGQEVILRCVPISNHLYFYWYRQILGQKVEFLVSFYNNEISEKSEIFDDQFSVERPDGSNFTLKIRSTKLEDSAMYFCASSVIQGPYTEAFFGQGTRLTVV.

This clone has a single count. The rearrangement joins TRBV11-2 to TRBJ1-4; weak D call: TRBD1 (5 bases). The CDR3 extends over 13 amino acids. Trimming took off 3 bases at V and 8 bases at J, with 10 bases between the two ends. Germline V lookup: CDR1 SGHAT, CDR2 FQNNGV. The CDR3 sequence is CASSFKWGEKLFF. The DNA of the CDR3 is TGTGCCAGCAGCTTCAAGTGGGGCGAAAAACTGTTTTTT.

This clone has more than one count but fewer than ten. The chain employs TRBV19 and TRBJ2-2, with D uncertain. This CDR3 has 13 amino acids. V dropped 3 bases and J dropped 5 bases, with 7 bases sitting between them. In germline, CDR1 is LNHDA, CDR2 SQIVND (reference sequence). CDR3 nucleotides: TGTGCCAGTAGTATCACTCAAACCGGGGAGCTGTTTTTT. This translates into CASSITQTGELFF.

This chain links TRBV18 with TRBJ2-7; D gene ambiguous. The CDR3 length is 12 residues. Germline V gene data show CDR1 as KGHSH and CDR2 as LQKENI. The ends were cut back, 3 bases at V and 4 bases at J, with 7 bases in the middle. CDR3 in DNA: TGTGCCAGCTCACCTACTGAGTACGAGCAGTACTTC. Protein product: CASSPTEYEQYF. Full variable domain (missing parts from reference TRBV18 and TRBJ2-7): NAGVMQNPRHLVRRRGQEARLRCSPMKGHSHVYWYRQLPEEGLKFMVYLQKENIIDESGMPKERFSAEFPKEGPSILRIQQVVRGDSAAYFCASSPTEYEQYFGPGTRLTVT.

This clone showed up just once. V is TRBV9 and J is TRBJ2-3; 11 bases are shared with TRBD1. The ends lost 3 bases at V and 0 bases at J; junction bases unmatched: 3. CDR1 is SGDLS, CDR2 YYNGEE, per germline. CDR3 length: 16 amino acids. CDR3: CASSGGTGGSTDTQYF. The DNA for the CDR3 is TGTGCCAGCAGCGGAGGGACAGGGGGAAGCACAGATACGCAGTATTTT.

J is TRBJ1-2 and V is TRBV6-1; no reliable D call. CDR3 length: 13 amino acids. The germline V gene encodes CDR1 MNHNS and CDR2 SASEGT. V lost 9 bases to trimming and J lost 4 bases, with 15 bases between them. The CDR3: CASKLVQFYGYTF. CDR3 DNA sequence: TGTGCCAGTAAGCTCGTACAGTTCTATGGCTACACCTTC.

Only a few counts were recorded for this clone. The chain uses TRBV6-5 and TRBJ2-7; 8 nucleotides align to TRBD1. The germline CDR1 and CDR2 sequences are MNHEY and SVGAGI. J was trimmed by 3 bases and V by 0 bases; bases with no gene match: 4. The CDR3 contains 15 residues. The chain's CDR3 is CASSYSWDRHYEQYF. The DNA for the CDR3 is TGTGCCAGCAGTTACTCGTGGGACAGGCACTACGAGCAGTACTTC.